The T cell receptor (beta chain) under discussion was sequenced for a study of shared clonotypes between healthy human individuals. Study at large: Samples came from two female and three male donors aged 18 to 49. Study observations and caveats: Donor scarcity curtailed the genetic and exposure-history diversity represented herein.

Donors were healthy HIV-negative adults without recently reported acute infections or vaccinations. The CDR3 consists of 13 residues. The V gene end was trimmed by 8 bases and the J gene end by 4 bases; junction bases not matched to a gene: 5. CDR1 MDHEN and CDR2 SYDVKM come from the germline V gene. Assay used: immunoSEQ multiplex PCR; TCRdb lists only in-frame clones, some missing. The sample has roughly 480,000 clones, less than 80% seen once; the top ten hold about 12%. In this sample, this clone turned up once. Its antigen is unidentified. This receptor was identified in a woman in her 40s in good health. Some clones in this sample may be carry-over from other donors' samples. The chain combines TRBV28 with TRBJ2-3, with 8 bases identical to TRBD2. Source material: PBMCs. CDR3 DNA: TGTGCCAGCGGGCTAGCGGGCCCAGATACGCAGTATTTT. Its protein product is CASGLAGPDTQYF.